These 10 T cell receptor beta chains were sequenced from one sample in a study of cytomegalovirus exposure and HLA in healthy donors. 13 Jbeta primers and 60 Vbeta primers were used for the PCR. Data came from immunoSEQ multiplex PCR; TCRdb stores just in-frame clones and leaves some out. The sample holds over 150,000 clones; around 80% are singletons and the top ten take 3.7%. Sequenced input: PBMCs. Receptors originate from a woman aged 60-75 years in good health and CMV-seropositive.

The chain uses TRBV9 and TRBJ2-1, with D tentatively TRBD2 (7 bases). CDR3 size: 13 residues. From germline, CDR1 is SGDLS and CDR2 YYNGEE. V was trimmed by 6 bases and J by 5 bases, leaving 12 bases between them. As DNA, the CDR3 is TGTGCCAGCACGGGGAGGGGGGACAATGAGCAGTTCTTC. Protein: CASTGRGDNEQFF.

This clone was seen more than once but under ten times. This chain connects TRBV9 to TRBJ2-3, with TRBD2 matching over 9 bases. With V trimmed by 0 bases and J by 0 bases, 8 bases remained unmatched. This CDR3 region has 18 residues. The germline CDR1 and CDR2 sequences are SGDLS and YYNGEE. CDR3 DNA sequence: TGTGCCAGCAGCGTAGGGGTGGGCGGGGGGGCCAGCACAGATACGCAGTATTTT. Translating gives CASSVGVGGGASTDTQYF.

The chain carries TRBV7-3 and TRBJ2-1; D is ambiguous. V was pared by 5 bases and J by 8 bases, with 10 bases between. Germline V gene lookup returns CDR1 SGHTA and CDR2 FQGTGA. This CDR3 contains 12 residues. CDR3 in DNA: TGTGCCAGCAGCCCCTACCAAGATGAGCAGTTCTTC. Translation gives CASSPYQDEQFF. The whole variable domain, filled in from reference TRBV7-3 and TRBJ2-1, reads GAGVSQTPSNKVTEKGKYVELRCDPISGHTALYWYRQSLGQGPEFLIYFQGTGAADDSGLPNDRFFAVRPEGSVSTLKIQRTERGDSAVYLCASSPYQDEQFFGPGTRLTVL.

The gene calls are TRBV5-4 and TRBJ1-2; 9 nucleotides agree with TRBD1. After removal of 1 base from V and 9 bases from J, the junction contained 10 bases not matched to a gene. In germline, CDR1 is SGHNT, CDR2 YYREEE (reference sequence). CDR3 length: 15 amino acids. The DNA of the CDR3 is TGTGCCAGCAGCTTGATTCGGGGACAGGGAGGTAGCTACACCTTC. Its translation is CASSLIRGQGGSYTF.

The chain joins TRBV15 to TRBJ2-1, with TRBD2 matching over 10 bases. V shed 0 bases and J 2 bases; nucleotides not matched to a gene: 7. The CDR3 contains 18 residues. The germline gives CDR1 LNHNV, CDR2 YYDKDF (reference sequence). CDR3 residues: CATSRDRASGGPYNEQFF. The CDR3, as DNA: TGTGCCACCAGCAGAGATCGAGCTAGCGGGGGCCCCTACAATGAGCAGTTCTTC.

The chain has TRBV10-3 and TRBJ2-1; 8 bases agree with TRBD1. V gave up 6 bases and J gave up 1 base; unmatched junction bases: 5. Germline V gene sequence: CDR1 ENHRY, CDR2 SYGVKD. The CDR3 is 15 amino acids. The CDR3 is CAISGQGESYNEQFF. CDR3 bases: TGTGCCATCAGCGGACAGGGTGAGTCCTACAATGAGCAGTTCTTC.

In DNA form, the CDR3 reads TGTGCCAGCAGCGTCCTCACAGGGACTACCTATGGCTACACCTTC. The encoded protein is CASSVLTGTTYGYTF. The chain uses TRBV9 and TRBJ1-2, with D tentatively TRBD1 (6 bases). Germline CDR1 is SGDLS and CDR2 is YYNGEE. The CDR3 loop spans 15 amino acids. V was pared by 2 bases and J by 4 bases, with 15 bases between.

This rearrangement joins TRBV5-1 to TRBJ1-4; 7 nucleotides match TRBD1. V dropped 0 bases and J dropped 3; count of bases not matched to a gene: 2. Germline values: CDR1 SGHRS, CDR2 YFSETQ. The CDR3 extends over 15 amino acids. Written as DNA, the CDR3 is TGCGCCAGCAGCTTGGAAGGGGGCTCTAATGAAAAACTGTTTTTT. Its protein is CASSLEGGSNEKLFF.

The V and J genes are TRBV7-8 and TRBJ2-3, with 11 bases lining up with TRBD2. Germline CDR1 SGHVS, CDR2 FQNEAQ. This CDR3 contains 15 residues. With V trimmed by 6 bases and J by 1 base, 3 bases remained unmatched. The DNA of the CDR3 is TGTGCCAGCAGGTTGACTAGCGGGGGCACAGATACGCAGTATTTT. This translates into CASRLTSGGTDTQYF.

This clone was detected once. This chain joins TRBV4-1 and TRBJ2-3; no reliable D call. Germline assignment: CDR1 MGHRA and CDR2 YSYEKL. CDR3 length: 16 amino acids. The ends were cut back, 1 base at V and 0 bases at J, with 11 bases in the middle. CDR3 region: CASSQAPAFSTDTQYF. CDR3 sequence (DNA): TGCGCCAGCAGCCAAGCCCCTGCGTTCAGCACAGATACGCAGTATTTT.